The next 31 T cell receptor beta chains were all read from a single sample in a study of response to subunit inactivated influenza vaccine. TCRdb re-analysed the RT-PCR reads in MiXCR, keeping a single row per CDR3 protein. The sample consists of roughly 630,000 distinct CDR3 sequences, approximately 15% of them appearing once. This specimen was PBMCs from blood, taken 14 days before vaccination. Source of these receptors: a man in his fifties who received an inactivated influenza vaccine.

The chain carries TRBV10-3 and TRBJ2-5; no clear D gene. V was pared by 4 bases and J by 7 bases, with 10 bases between. The germline CDR1 and CDR2 sequences are ENHRY and SYGVKD. CDR3 length equals 12 residues. The CDR3 sequence is CAISADPWTQYF. The CDR3 DNA is TGTGCCATCAGTGCAGATCCGTGGACCCAGTACTTC.

This clonotype was found a few times. The CDR3 protein is CSAPVLREQFF. The CDR3 region has the DNA TGCAGCGCACCCGTTTTGAGGGAGCAGTTCTTC. This sequence joins TRBV29-1 and TRBJ2-1; D call uncertain. The length of the CDR3 is 11 residues. V was pared by 7 bases and J by 10 bases, with 14 bases between. CDR1 and CDR2 (germline): SQVTM, ANQGSEA.

In DNA form, the CDR3 reads TGCAGCGTTTGGGGACAGGGTGGGAACGAGCAGTACTTC. Protein: CSVWGQGGNEQYF. This chain joins TRBV29-1 and TRBJ2-7; 9 bases fit TRBD1. Germline lookup yields CDR1 SQVTM and CDR2 ANQGSEA. Trimming took 5 bases from V and 5 from J; bases not matched to a gene: 7. The CDR3 has 13 amino acids.

This clonotype was seen more than once but under ten times. V is TRBV4-2 and J is TRBJ2-7, with TRBD2 as a possible D gene (6 bases). The CDR3 sequence is 15 residues long. Germline-derived CDR1 and CDR2 are LGHNA and YNFKEQ. Deletions cut 2 bases from V and 6 bases from J, with 17 bases between. As DNA, the CDR3 is TGTGCCAGCAGCCAAAGCGCTTCTAGCGTGGGCGAGCAGTACTTC. Translating it yields CASSQSASSVGEQYF.

This clonotype was observed a handful of times. CDR3 loop: CSAREVSGGYNEQFF. CDR3 in DNA: TGCAGTGCTAGAGAGGTCTCGGGAGGGTACAATGAGCAGTTCTTC. The chain combines TRBV20-1 with TRBJ2-1; 8 positions match TRBD2. The germline CDR1 and CDR2 sequences are DFQATT and SNEGSKA (reference sequence). The V and J ends lost 0 bases and 4 bases, in that order; junction bases with no gene match: 5. This CDR3 has 15 residues.

This clonotype has more than one count but fewer than ten. The genes are TRBV28 and TRBJ2-7, with D maybe TRBD2 (6 bases). CDR1 is MDHEN, CDR2 SYDVKM, per germline. The CDR3 is 15 amino acids. V lost 5 bases and J 0 bases, leaving 14 bases between the germline ends. The CDR3 region is CASSLTSRSSYEQYF. The CDR3, as DNA: TGTGCCAGCAGTCTTACTAGCCGGAGCTCCTACGAGCAGTACTTC.

This clonotype showed up just a few times. The chain links TRBV7-2 to TRBJ2-1; D uncertain. CDR1 and CDR2 from the germline V gene are SGHTA and FQGNSA. The CDR3 is made up of 14 amino acids. The germline V and J ends were trimmed by 6 bases and 7 bases, with 16 bases remaining between them. The CDR3 DNA is TGTGCCAGCAGTCGGGTTCTGGTGTCGAATGAGCAGTTCTTC. Amino acid sequence: CASSRVLVSNEQFF. Complete variable domain (other parts from reference TRBV7-2 and TRBJ2-1): GAGVSQSPSNKVTEKGKDVELRCDPISGHTALYWYRQSLGQGLEFLIYFQGNSAPDKSGLPSDRFSAERTGGSVSTLTIQRTQQEDSAVYLCASSRVLVSNEQFFGPGTRLTVL.

Only a few counts were recorded for this clonotype. This rearrangement joins TRBV7-3 to TRBJ2-1; tentative D call: TRBD1 (6 bases). The CDR3 is 14 residues long. CDR1 SGHTA and CDR2 FQGTGA come from the germline V gene. With 5 bases removed from V and 5 bases from J, the gap between germline ends came to 13 bases. CDR3 in amino acids: CASSQGHGNNEQFF. The CDR3 DNA sequence: TGTGCCAGCAGCCAGGGACACGGCAACAATGAGCAGTTCTTC.

This clonotype showed up many times. V usage is TRBV7-8 and J usage is TRBJ2-7; perhaps D is TRBD1 or TRBD2 (5 bases each). Trimming left V 1 base short and J 7 bases short, with 20 bases between. There are 16 residues in the CDR3. Germline V gene sequence: CDR1 SGHVS, CDR2 FQNEAQ. The CDR3 DNA reads TGTGCCAGCAGCTTAGGAGCTGGCCGGCCTTGGGGGGAGCAGTACTTC. It encodes CASSLGAGRPWGEQYF.

The chain carries TRBV20-1 and TRBJ2-5; 9 nucleotides match TRBD2. J was trimmed by 7 bases and V by 5 bases; bases with no gene match: 8. The CDR3 covers 13 residues. Germline CDR1 reads DFQATT; CDR2 reads SNEGSKA (reference sequence). This chain's CDR3 is CSASRTSEATQYF. CDR3 in DNA: TGCAGTGCTTCACGGACTAGCGAGGCGACCCAGTACTTC.

The rearrangement links TRBV12-3 or TRBV12-4 to TRBJ1-3; 7 nucleotides agree with TRBD1. The CDR3 has 15 amino acids. The V segment lost 6 bases and the J segment 3 bases; nucleotides outside the gene matches: 8. CDR3 DNA sequence: TGTGCCAGCAGGGAGACAGGGAGGTTTGGAAACACCATATATTTT. It encodes CASRETGRFGNTIYF.

This clonotype has just a few counts. V and J are TRBV20-1 and TRBJ2-1; 9 positions match TRBD2. Losses at the gene ends were 1 base for V and 4 bases for J; bases not matched to a gene: 5. Germline CDR1 is DFQATT and CDR2 is SNEGSKA (reference sequence). CDR3 length: 15 residues. The chain's CDR3 is CSARAGTSRYNEQFF. As DNA, the CDR3 is TGCAGTGCTAGAGCCGGGACTAGCCGTTACAATGAGCAGTTCTTC.

This clonotype was picked up a small number of times. The rearrangement links TRBV20-1 to TRBJ1-1; 7 bases agree with TRBD1. The CDR3 totals 16 residues. V shed 0 bases, J shed 5 bases, and the junction held 12 bases outside the gene matches. Germline-derived CDR1 and CDR2 are DFQATT and SNEGSKA (reference sequence). The CDR3 DNA reads TGCAGTGCTAGAGATTGGCAGGGGGGAATGGATACTGAAGCTTTCTTT. The encoded protein is CSARDWQGGMDTEAFF.

This clonotype was counted at least ten times. V is TRBV6-2 or TRBV6-3 and J is TRBJ2-7; D may correspond to TRBD1 or TRBD2 (5 bases each). V was shortened by 2 bases and J by 0 bases, with 17 bases between the two germline ends. The V gene's germline CDR1 is MNHEY and CDR2 SVGEGT. The CDR3 contains 17 residues. Here the CDR3 DNA reads TGTGCCAGCAGTTACCCCCAGGGACCAAGAACCTCCTACGAGCAGTACTTC. Its protein is CASSYPQGPRTSYEQYF.

This clonotype was observed many times. CDR3: CASSLGTSATDTQYF. CDR3 coding DNA: TGCGCCAGCAGCTTAGGGACTAGCGCCACAGATACGCAGTATTTT. The V gene is TRBV5-1, the J gene TRBJ2-3; 10 nucleotides agree with TRBD2. Germline lookup yields CDR1 SGHRS and CDR2 YFSETQ. Trimming took 2 bases from V and 2 from J; bases not matched to a gene: 2. The CDR3 spans 15 residues.

This clonotype was seen many times. The chain combines TRBV12-3 or TRBV12-4 with TRBJ2-7; D unresolved. The V and J ends lost 3 bases and 4 bases respectively, with 7 bases between them. This CDR3 has 12 amino acids. The CDR3: CASSFIGYEQYF. DNA for the CDR3: TGTGCCAGCAGTTTTATAGGTTACGAGCAGTACTTC.

This clonotype occurred a few times. This chain joins TRBV5-1 and TRBJ2-3; TRBD2 agrees at 9 bases. CDR1 and CDR2 (germline): SGHRS, YFSETQ. The CDR3 extends over 16 amino acids. V lost 4 bases to trimming and J lost 1 base; unmatched junction nucleotides: 7. CDR3 in amino acids: CASSDGTSSRTDTQYF. The CDR3 DNA reads as TGCGCCAGCAGCGATGGGACTAGCAGTCGCACAGATACGCAGTATTTT.

This chain links TRBV6-6 with TRBJ2-1; D possibly corresponds to TRBD1 (5 bases). The length of the CDR3 is 14 residues. V was shortened by 2 bases and J by 5 bases, with 10 bases between the two germline ends. The V gene's germline CDR1 is MNHNY and CDR2 SVGAGI (reference sequence). The CDR3 here is CASSYRQGDNEQFF. The DNA of the CDR3 is TGTGCCAGCAGTTACCGGCAGGGTGACAATGAGCAGTTCTTC.

There are a few counts of this clonotype. The chain couples TRBV10-3 to TRBJ2-1; 9 positions match TRBD1. The germline V gene encodes CDR1 ENHRY and CDR2 SYGVKD. J lost 6 bases, V lost 6 bases, and 12 bases had no gene match. The CDR3 sequence is 16 residues long. CDR3 sequence: CAISAAGTGRSNEQFF. In DNA, the CDR3 is TGTGCCATCAGCGCAGCCGGGACAGGGAGGTCCAATGAGCAGTTCTTC.

This clonotype was detected only a few times. The genes are TRBV20-1 and TRBJ2-7, with 9 bases aligning to TRBD2. Germline V gene lookup returns CDR1 DFQATT and CDR2 SNEGSKA (reference sequence). The CDR3 totals 16 residues. Trimming removed 3 bases from V and 0 bases from J; junction bases left unmatched: 9. CDR3 sequence: CSARRILAGLSYEQYF. CDR3 bases: TGCAGTGCTAGGAGGATTCTAGCGGGACTCTCCTACGAGCAGTACTTC.

The chain has TRBV12-3 or TRBV12-4 and TRBJ1-1, with D tentatively TRBD1 (6 bases). The V end lost 7 bases, the J end lost 4 bases, and 13 bases lay between the germline ends. This CDR3 is built from 13 residues. The DNA for the CDR3 is TGTGCCAGCACTGGTGGGGGGCCCACTGAAGCTTTCTTT. Amino acid sequence: CASTGGGPTEAFF.

The genes are TRBV30 and TRBJ2-2, with 7 bases that match TRBD1. CDR1 is GTSNPN and CDR2 is SVGIG in the germline V gene (reference sequence). With 1 base clipped from V and 3 bases from J, the junction kept 5 bases outside the gene matches. CDR3 size: 15 residues. The CDR3, as DNA: TGTGCCTGGAGTGACAGGGGTGGATACACCGGGGAGCTGTTTTTT. Translated: CAWSDRGGYTGELFF.

The chain links TRBV28 to TRBJ2-5; 7 nucleotides match TRBD1. The germline CDR1 and CDR2 sequences are MDHEN and SYDVKM. The CDR3 contains 16 residues. Germline trimming cut 4 bases from V and 1 base from J; bases unmatched to any gene: 9. Here the CDR3 reads CASSSYPGQIQETQYF. The CDR3, as DNA: TGTGCCAGCAGTTCCTACCCGGGACAGATCCAAGAGACCCAGTACTTC.

This clonotype occurred many times. This chain links TRBV12-3 or TRBV12-4 with TRBJ1-5, with a possible D match to TRBD1 (6 bases). The CDR3 has 13 amino acids. The V end lost 6 bases, the J end lost 4 bases, and 10 bases lay between the germline ends. CDR3 nucleotides: TGTGCCAGCAGGCGAGGGGGTAATCAGCCCCAGCATTTT. Translating it yields CASRRGGNQPQHF.

The chain recombines TRBV7-9 with TRBJ2-7; D gene unclear. The V and J ends lost 0 bases and 0 bases respectively, with 9 bases between them. Germline values: CDR1 SEHNR, CDR2 FQNEAQ (reference sequence). This CDR3 has 15 amino acids. The CDR3 reads CASSLAWGTSYEQYF. The CDR3, as DNA: TGTGCCAGCAGCTTAGCATGGGGTACCTCCTACGAGCAGTACTTC. Looking up the rest from reference TRBV7-9 and TRBJ2-7 gives the full variable domain: DTGVSQNPRHKITKRGQNVTFRCDPISEHNRLYWYRQTLGQGPEFLTYFQNEAQLEKSRLLSDRFSAERPKGSFSTLEIQRTEQGDSAMYLCASSLAWGTSYEQYFGPGTRLTVT.

V is TRBV6-5 and J is TRBJ2-1; the D is unclear. Trimming took 4 bases from V and 2 from J, leaving 15 bases between them. The CDR3 covers 16 residues. Per germline, CDR1 MNHEY and CDR2 SVGAGI. Written as DNA, the CDR3 is TGTGCCAGCAGTTCCCTACATTATATAACCTACAATGAGCAGTTCTTC. Its translation: CASSSLHYITYNEQFF.

The sample holds many counts of this clonotype. This chain uses TRBV6-2 or TRBV6-3 with TRBJ1-1, with TRBD1 as a possible D gene (6 bases). Germline-derived CDR1 and CDR2 are MNHEY and SVGEGT. This CDR3 region has 14 residues. V was trimmed by 6 bases and J by 1 base, leaving 12 bases between them. CDR3 sequence: CASREGRGNTEAFF. The CDR3 DNA follows: TGTGCCAGCAGGGAGGGCAGGGGGAACACTGAAGCTTTCTTT.

This clonotype came up a few times. J is TRBJ1-1 and V is TRBV5-1, with D uncertain. V was cut by 3 bases and J by 2 bases, with 11 bases left in between. Germline V gives CDR1 SGHRS, CDR2 YFSETQ. The CDR3 contains 14 residues. Here the CDR3 DNA reads TGCGCCAGCAGCTCCCAAGACTCAAACACTGAAGCTTTCTTT. Translated: CASSSQDSNTEAFF.

This clonotype was observed at least ten times. V is TRBV9 and J is TRBJ2-1; no reliable D call. Trimming stripped 1 base from V and 10 bases from J, with 9 bases between. Germline V gene data show CDR1 as SGDLS and CDR2 as YYNGEE. The length of the CDR3 is 12 residues. The CDR3 DNA follows: TGTGCCAGCAGCGTATCATCGGGCGAGCAGTTCTTC. It specifies CASSVSSGEQFF.

A few counts support this clonotype. The rearrangement joins TRBV5-1 to TRBJ1-1, with D unresolved. The CDR3 runs to 13 residues. V gave up 4 bases and J gave up 4 bases, with 11 bases separating them. Per the germline V gene, CDR1 is SGHRS and CDR2 is YFSETQ. The CDR3 loop reads CASSPLGSTEAFF. For the CDR3, the DNA is TGCGCCAGCAGCCCCCTGGGCTCCACTGAAGCTTTCTTT.

The genes are TRBV4-3 and TRBJ2-1, with TRBD2 identical over 8 bases. The CDR3 runs 17 residues. Germline trimming cut 1 base from V and 8 bases from J; bases unmatched to any gene: 13. Germline V gives CDR1 LGHNA, CDR2 YSLEER. The chain's CDR3 is CASSQGGAPGLGYEQFF. CDR3 bases: TGCGCCAGCAGCCAAGGGGGGGCGCCGGGACTAGGGTATGAGCAGTTCTTC.